This is a list of T cell receptor beta chains from one sample in a study of siplizumab effects on memory and regulatory T cells. Using immunoSEQ multiplex PCR, the repertoire was profiled, and TCRdb retains in-frame clones only, with some absent. The sample has some 100,000 clones; about 95% are singletons. Material: non-Treg CD4+ T cells sorted from blood. These receptors originate from a human donor in good health. CDR3s include the opening cysteine and the closing phenylalanine or tryptophan. Clone size is not always given. Where it is, it says once, few, many or a class for expanded clones.

abundance | v_gene | CDR3aa
- | TRBV18 | CASSLKGGDRVNTEAFF
- | TRBV28 | CASIASRGRGTEAFF
- | TRBV5-1 | CASSSGGHGAFF
- | TRBV6-6 | CASRRLDTDTQYF
- | TRBV27 | CASKNLGTSGPETQYF
- | TRBV6-1 | CASMAPGLVELFF
- | TRBV18 | CASSPVKPKFQYGYTF
- | TRBV6-5 | CASSKTSGRAVEQFF
- | TRBV5-1 | CASSLGTSGHNEQFF
once | TRBV19 | CASTIGRTGVKLGGYTF
- | TRBV15 | CATSRGGSAEGYTF
- | TRBV7-8 | CASSPSVGAKNIQYF
- | TRBV25-1 | CASSEALGGGSGANVLTF
once | TRBV7-2 | CASSKTPLDLGQETQYF
- | TRBV6-5 | CASSLEVTEAFF
few | TRBV2 | CASYLADEAFF
- | TRBV30 | CAWSNPRPSTDTQYF
- | TRBV28 | CASSFRTGVGQPQHF
- | TRBV7-2 | CASSLAVTDTQYF
once | TRBV5-1 | CASRGSEQFF
- | TRBV15 | CATSRWAMNTEAFF
- | TRBV12-5 | CASGLTLRSPGQVGGGNTEAFF
- | TRBV5-1 | CASSLVSNNNEQFF
- | TRBV5-1 | CASSGFDALREQYF